The present entry profiles one T cell receptor beta chain with its context. Its antigen is currently unknown. A universal primer site came from template switching; cDNA carried unique molecular identifiers. TCRdb passed the 5' RACE reads through MiXCR, listing each CDR3 protein once. Seen here are about 530,000 distinct CDR3 sequences, 15% observed once, and the top ten hold roughly 0.46%. This entry comes from a study of identical twins. Broader study findings: Excess twin sharing in beta out-of-frame sequences was weaker. Abundant beta clonotypes from cord blood bore fewer insertions; memory repertoires lacked this pattern.

From germline, CDR1 is WNHNN and CDR2 SYGVQD (reference sequence). The ends lost 5 bases at V and 0 bases at J; junction bases unmatched: 27. This CDR3 contains 23 residues. Among all donors, each was a healthy Caucasian. These data are also associated with another study on yellow fever vaccine responses in identical twins.

Sequencing was carried out using CD4+ T cells sorted from blood. The rearrangement joins TRBV10-1 to TRBJ2-7; TRBD2 matches 11 bases. The sequence was collected from a woman younger than 35 in good health. The CDR3 coding sequence is TGCGCCAGCAGTCGCTCTTTTGACACACCGGGACTAGCGGTTATTACGACCTCCTACGAGCAGTACTTC. Amino acids: CASSRSFDTPGLAVITTSYEQYF.